A single sample gave rise to the 10 T cell receptor beta chains below, sequenced in a study of T-cell memory formation after mild COVID-19. TCRdb re-called the 5' RACE reads with MiXCR, one entry per CDR3 protein. Here the sample spans some 120,000 distinct CDR3 sequences, about 17% being singletons. The sample taken for sequencing was PBMCs or a T cell subset sorted from them (not recorded which). The receptors were gathered from an adult woman who had mild COVID-19 (a few samples of this study predate the infection). Cell type and time point are not known.

The CDR3 spells CSVEDPPGGPNNEQFF. The CDR3 region has the DNA TGCAGCGTTGAAGATCCCCCGGGGGGGCCGAATAATGAGCAGTTCTTC. The gene calls are TRBV29-1 and TRBJ2-1; TRBD2 aligns across 8 bases. The CDR3 sequence is 16 residues long. J was trimmed by 7 bases and V by 0 bases; bases with no gene match: 11. CDR1 is SQVTM and CDR2 is ANQGSEA in the germline V gene.

In DNA, the CDR3 is TGTGCCAGCAGTTACTTTACCGGGACTGAAGCTTTCTTT. This encodes CASSYFTGTEAFF. This sequence joins TRBV6-2 or TRBV6-3 and TRBJ1-1; the D is unclear. The CDR3 is 13 residues long. Trimming removed 1 base at V and 5 bases at J, with 8 bases between. Looked up from germline, CDR1 is MNHEY and CDR2 is SVGEGT.

This clonotype was counted only a few times. This chain connects TRBV24-1 to TRBJ2-2; D gene unclear. The CDR3 is made up of 11 amino acids. CDR1 is KGHDR and CDR2 is SFDVKD in the germline V gene. V was pared by 6 bases and J by 6 bases, with 4 bases between. CDR3 in DNA: TGTGCCACCAGTTTCGCCGGGGAGCTGTTTTTT. Encoded protein: CATSFAGELFF.

About this clonotype itself: The junction does not match germline at one end; this may be a read error. This sequence joins TRBV7-2 and TRBJ2-1; 13 nucleotides match TRBD2. The germline gives CDR1 SGHTA, CDR2 FQGNSA. The CDR3 length is 19 residues. The CDR3 is CASSLVGTSGISSYNEKFF. The CDR3 DNA is TGTGCCAGCAGCTTAGTTGGGACTAGCGGGATCAGCTCCTACAATGAGAAGTTCTTC.

The chain employs TRBV4-1 and TRBJ2-1, with D perhaps TRBD2 (7 bases). V was cut by 0 bases and J by 5 bases, with 14 bases left in between. The CDR3 runs to 16 residues. Germline-derived CDR1 and CDR2 are MGHRA and YSYEKL. CDR3 sequence (DNA): TGCGCCAGCAGCCAAGATGAGGGGGGGACCCACAATGAGCAGTTCTTC. It codes for CASSQDEGGTHNEQFF.

This chain's CDR3 is CASSLIGVNEQFF. CDR3 nucleotide sequence: TGCGCCAGCAGCCTAATCGGAGTCAATGAGCAGTTCTTC. The chain links TRBV4-3 to TRBJ2-1; D uncertain. The length of the CDR3 is 13 residues. Germline assignment: CDR1 LGHNA and CDR2 YSLEER. With 4 bases removed from V and 6 bases from J, the gap between germline ends came to 10 bases.

The rearrangement uses TRBV27 and TRBJ1-1; 11 bases are shared with TRBD1. This CDR3 is 14 amino acids long. Germline assignment: CDR1 MNHEY and CDR2 SMNVEV (reference sequence). With V trimmed by 2 bases and J by 6 bases, 2 bases remained unmatched. CDR3 amino acids: CASSLVGQGAEAFF. DNA of the CDR3: TGTGCCAGCAGTTTAGTGGGACAGGGGGCTGAAGCTTTCTTT.

This clonotype turned up a few times. This sequence joins TRBV5-1 and TRBJ2-2; D gene ambiguous. V lost 0 bases to trimming and J lost 7 bases, with 16 bases between them. The CDR3 totals 16 residues. The V gene's germline CDR1 is SGHRS and CDR2 YFSETQ. The CDR3 DNA is TGCGCCAGCAGCTTGGCTCCAGGCAATTTACGCGGGGAGCTGTTTTTT. Encoded protein: CASSLAPGNLRGELFF.

This clonotype was seen ten or more times. The J gene is TRBJ2-3, the V gene TRBV4-2; 8 bases align to TRBD2. The CDR3 totals 16 residues. In germline, CDR1 is LGHNA, CDR2 YNFKEQ. With V trimmed by 2 bases and J by 4 bases, 8 bases remained unmatched. The CDR3 reads CASSQRTGGPSDTQYF. CDR3 nucleotide sequence: TGTGCCAGCAGCCAAAGGACGGGGGGGCCTTCAGATACGCAGTATTTT.

The chain links TRBV12-3 or TRBV12-4 to TRBJ1-2; D possibly corresponds to TRBD1 (5 bases). With 6 bases removed from V and 8 bases from J, the gap between germline ends came to 10 bases. The CDR3 consists of 11 residues. The CDR3 nucleotides read TGTGCCAGCAGCACCGGGGGAGGCTACACCTTC. It is translated as CASSTGGGYTF.